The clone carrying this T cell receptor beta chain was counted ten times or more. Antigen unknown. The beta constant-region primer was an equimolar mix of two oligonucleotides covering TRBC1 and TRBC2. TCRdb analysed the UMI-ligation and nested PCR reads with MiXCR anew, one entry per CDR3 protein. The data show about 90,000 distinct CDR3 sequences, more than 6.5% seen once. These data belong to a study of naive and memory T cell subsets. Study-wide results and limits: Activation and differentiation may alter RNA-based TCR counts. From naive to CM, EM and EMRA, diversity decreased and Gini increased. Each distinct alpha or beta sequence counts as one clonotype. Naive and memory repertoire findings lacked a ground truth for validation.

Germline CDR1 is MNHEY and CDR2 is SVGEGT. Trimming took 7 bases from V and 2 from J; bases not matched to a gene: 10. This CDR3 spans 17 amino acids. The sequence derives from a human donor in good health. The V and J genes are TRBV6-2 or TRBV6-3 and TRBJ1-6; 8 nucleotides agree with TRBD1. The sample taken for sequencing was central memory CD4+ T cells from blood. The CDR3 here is CASNPWTGRTYNSPLHF. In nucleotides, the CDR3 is TGTGCCAGCAATCCATGGACAGGGCGGACCTATAATTCACCCCTCCACTTT.